The 2 T cell receptor beta chains listed next were all sequenced from one sample in a study of blood T cell repertoires in COVID-19. Method: immunoSEQ multiplex PCR; TCRdb's copy keeps in-frame clones and lacks some. Of tens of thousands of clones listed, roughly 80% are singletons. Input material: peripheral blood. These receptors all come from a man in his fifties with active COVID-19.

By sample fraction, this clone is medium-sized. V and J are TRBV29-1 and TRBJ2-7; the match to TRBD1 covers 9 bases. Germline-derived CDR1 and CDR2 are SQVTM and ANQGSEA. CDR3 length: 14 residues. With 4 bases clipped from V and 3 bases from J, the junction kept 7 bases outside the gene matches. CDR3 in DNA: TGCAGCGTTGGCCCCGGGACAGGGATCTACGAGCAGTACTTC. Protein sequence: CSVGPGTGIYEQYF.

V and J are TRBV3-1 (or the pseudogene TRBV3-2) and TRBJ2-7, with 8 bases fitting TRBD2. The germline V gene encodes CDR1 LGHDT and CDR2 YNNKEL (reference sequence). V trimming: 6 bases; J trimming: 5 bases; junction bases outside the gene matches: 9. CDR3 length: 14 residues. CDR3 residues: CASSRPGLDNEQYF. Written as DNA, the CDR3 is TGTGCCAGCAGTAGACCGGGACTAGATAACGAGCAGTACTTC.